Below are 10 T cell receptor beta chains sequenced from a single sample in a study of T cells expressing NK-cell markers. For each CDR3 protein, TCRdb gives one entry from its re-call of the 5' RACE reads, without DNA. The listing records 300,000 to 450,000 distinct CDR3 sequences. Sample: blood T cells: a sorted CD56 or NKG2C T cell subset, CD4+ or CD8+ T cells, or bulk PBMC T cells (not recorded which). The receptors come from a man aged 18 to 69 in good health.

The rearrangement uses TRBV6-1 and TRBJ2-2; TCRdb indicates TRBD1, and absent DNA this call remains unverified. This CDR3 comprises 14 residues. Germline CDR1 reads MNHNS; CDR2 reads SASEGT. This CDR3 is CASRLIRGTGELFF.

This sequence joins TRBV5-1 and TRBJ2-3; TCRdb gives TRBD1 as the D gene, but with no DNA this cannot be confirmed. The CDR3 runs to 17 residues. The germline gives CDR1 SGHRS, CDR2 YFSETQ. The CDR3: CASSYRTGTGGTDTQYF.

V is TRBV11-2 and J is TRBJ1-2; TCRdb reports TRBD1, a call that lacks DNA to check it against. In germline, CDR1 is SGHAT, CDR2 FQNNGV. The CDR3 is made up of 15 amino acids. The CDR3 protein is CASRAGTGGYRGYTF.

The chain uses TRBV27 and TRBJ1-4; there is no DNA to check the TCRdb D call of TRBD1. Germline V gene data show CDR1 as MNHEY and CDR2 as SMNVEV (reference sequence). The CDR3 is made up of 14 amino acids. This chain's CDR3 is CASSRDRLREKLFF.

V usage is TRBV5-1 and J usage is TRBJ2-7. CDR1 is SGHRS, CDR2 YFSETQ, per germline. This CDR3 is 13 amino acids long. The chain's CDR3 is CASSVGSGYEQYF.

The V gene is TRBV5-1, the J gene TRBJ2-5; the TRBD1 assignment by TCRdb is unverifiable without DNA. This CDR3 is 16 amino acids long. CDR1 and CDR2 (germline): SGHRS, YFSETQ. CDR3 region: CASRKGERGGQETQYF.

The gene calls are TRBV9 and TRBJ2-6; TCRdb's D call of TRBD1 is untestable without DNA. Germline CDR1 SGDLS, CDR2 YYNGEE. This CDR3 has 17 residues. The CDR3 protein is CASSVGQLPSGANVLTF.

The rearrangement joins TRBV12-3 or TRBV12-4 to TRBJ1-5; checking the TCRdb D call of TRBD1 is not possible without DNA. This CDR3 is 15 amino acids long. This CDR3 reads CASSPPRVGDQPQHF.

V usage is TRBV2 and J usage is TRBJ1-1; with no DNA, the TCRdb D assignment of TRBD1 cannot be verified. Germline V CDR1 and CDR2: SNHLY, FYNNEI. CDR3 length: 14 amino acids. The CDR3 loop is CATKRDRSNTEAFF.

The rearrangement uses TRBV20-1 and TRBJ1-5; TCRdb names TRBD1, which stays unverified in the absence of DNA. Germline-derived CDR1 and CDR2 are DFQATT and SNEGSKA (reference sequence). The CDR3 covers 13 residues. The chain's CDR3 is CSVRGAQDQPQHF.